This T cell receptor beta chain was sequenced during a study of preoperative IRX-2 immunotherapy in early breast cancer. Regarding treatment: preoperative locoregional IRX-2 cytokine immunotherapy. In germline, CDR1 is MNHGY, CDR2 SAAAGT. Between the trimmed V and J ends, which lost 6 bases and 0 bases, there was a span of 12 bases. The CDR3 is 15 residues long. TCRdb's copy holds only in-frame clones and misses some; the assay was immunoSEQ multiplex PCR. In the table there are over 700 clones, 70% to 85% of which are singletons. Sample: tumor tissue, taken after IRX-2 immunotherapy. This receptor was identified in a human donor with breast cancer. The chain joins TRBV6-8 to TRBJ1-3; D not certain. This chain's CDR3 is CASSSGRTSGNTIYF. The CDR3 region has the DNA TGTGCCAGCAGCTCCGGGAGGACCTCTGGAAACACCATATATTTT.